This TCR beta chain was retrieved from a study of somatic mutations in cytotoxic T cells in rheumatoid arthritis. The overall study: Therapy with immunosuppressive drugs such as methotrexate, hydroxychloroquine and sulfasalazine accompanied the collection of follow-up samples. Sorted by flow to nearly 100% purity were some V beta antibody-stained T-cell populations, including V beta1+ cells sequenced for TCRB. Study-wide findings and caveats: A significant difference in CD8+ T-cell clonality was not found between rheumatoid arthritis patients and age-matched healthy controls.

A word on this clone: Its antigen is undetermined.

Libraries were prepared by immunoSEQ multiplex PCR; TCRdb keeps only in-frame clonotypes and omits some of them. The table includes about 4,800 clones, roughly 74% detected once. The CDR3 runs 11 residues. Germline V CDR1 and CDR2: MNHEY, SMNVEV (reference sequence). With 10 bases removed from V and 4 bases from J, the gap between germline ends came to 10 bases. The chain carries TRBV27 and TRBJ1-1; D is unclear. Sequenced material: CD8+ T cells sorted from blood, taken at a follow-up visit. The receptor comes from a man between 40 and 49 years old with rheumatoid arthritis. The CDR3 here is CATRRRTEAFF. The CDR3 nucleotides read TGTGCCACCCGGCGGCGCACTGAAGCTTTCTTT.